This T cell receptor beta chain was captured by sequencing in a study of control samples from healthy donors and cancer patients. Clones were read by immunoSEQ multiplex PCR, and TCRdb kept only the in-frame ones, dropping some. The sample records about 150,000 clones, about 94% being singletons. The germline gives CDR1 SGHKS, CDR2 YYEKEE (reference sequence). The V gene lost 1 base and the J gene lost 2 bases, with 11 bases spanning the gap. This CDR3 region has 15 residues. The V gene is TRBV5-5, the J gene TRBJ2-3, with TRBD2 as a possible D gene (7 bases). Sequenced sample: blood. The sequence came from a man aged 40-49 years in good health. CDR3 protein: CASSLSAGATDTQYF. CDR3 nucleotide sequence: TGTGCCAGCAGCTTGTCTGCGGGGGCCACAGATACGCAGTATTTT.